Described below is a single T cell receptor beta chain sequence and its context. Its antigen is unidentified. The data belong to a study of cytomegalovirus exposure and HLA in healthy donors. General study points: The classifier, whose performance was assessed in both the original and validation cohorts, reportedly diagnosed cytomegalovirus status with high specificity and sensitivity.

Germline assignment: CDR1 SEHNR and CDR2 FQNEAQ (reference sequence). The CDR3 runs 13 residues. V was clipped by 4 bases and J by 2 bases, with 9 bases between them. Assay: immunoSEQ multiplex PCR; the TCRdb copy retains only in-frame clones and omits some. Here the sample spans 45,000 to 65,000 clones, about 91% being singletons. The sequenced sample consisted of PBMCs. The chain carries TRBV7-9 and TRBJ2-7, with unresolved D. This TCR was recovered from a woman younger than 30 in good health and CMV-seronegative. The CDR3 is CASSSSVAYEQYF. For the CDR3, the DNA is TGTGCCAGCAGCTCGTCGGTAGCCTACGAGCAGTACTTC.